Listed here are 14 T cell receptor beta chains from one sample, sequenced in a study of tumor-infiltrating lymphocytes in primary liver carcinoma. The investigators made TCR beta cDNA from 400 to 500 ng total RNA, using a constant-region primer. Three nested multiplex PCR rounds, a slightly modified ARM-PCR method, built the TCR beta libraries. The first two PCR rounds used TRBV1-TRBV30 forward primers with a C-beta reverse primer, 10 to 11 cycles each. TCRdb recomputed calls from the multiplex PCR reads with MiXCR, one row per CDR3 protein. Of 25,000 or so distinct CDR3 sequences in the sample, 77% were seen once. Bulk tissue was left unsorted, and RNA and DNA were co-extracted from 20-30 mg of it. The sequenced sample was liver tumor tissue from sampling region 5. As to subset: tumor region T5, tumor centre. The receptors here all came from a woman aged 25 to 39 with primary liver carcinoma and hepatitis B virus infection.

A remark on this clonotype: A read error is likely, as this CDR3 ends without the conserved phenylalanine or tryptophan. The chain couples TRBV11-2 to TRBJ2-3, with no clear D. CDR1 is SGHAT, CDR2 FQNNGV, per germline. This CDR3 has 13 amino acids. The V end lost 1 base, the J end lost 6 bases, and 8 bases lay between the germline ends. Here the CDR3 DNA reads TGTGCCAGCAGCTTAGCGTTGGGGGATACGCAGTATCTT. Residues: CASSLALGDTQYL.

The chain is built from TRBV5-4 and TRBJ2-1; D unclear. CDR1 is SGHNT, CDR2 YYREEE, per germline (reference sequence). The CDR3 runs to 15 residues. Trimming pared 8 bases from V and 5 bases from J, leaving 20 bases between. For the CDR3, the DNA is TGTGCCAGAAACTTCTCCAGGCGCGATCACAATGAGCAGTTCTTC. This codes for CARNFSRRDHNEQFF.

About this clonotype: Compared with germline, one end of the junction differs, possibly owing to a read error. This chain links TRBV4-3 with TRBJ2-3; 10 bases agree with TRBD2. The CDR3 loop spans 18 amino acids. Germline lookup yields CDR1 LGHNA and CDR2 YSLEER. The CDR3 region is CTSSQGGPAGGPTDTQYF. The CDR3 DNA follows: TGCACCAGCAGCCAAGGAGGTCCAGCGGGAGGGCCAACAGATACGCAGTATTTT.

Comments on this clonotype: One end of the junction does not line up with germline, which may come from a read error. The chain carries TRBV11-3 and TRBJ2-1, with TRBD2 matching 10 bases. Germline V CDR1 and CDR2: SGHNT, YENEEA. The CDR3 spans 15 residues. The CDR3 is CASSRLAGAGYEQFF. CDR3 nucleotide sequence: TGTGCCAGCAGCCGTCTAGCGGGGGCGGGGTATGAGCAGTTCTTT.

The rearrangement joins TRBV11-3 to TRBJ2-3; 7 positions agree with TRBD1. J gave up 15 bases and V 7 bases, and 19 bases lay outside the gene matches. The V gene's germline CDR1 is SGHNT and CDR2 YENEEA. This CDR3 has 14 amino acids. CDR3 sequence reads: CASNHRTGTDMQYF. The CDR3 DNA follows: TGTGCCAGCAACCATCGGACAGGCACAGATATGCAATATTTT. Full variable domain (rest looked up from reference TRBV11-3 and TRBJ2-3): EAGVVQSPRYKIIEKKQPVAFWCNPISGHNTLYWYLQNLGQGPELLIRYENEEAVDDSQLPKDRFSAERLKGVDSTLKIQPAELGDSAVYLCASNHRTGTDMQYFGPGTRLTVL.

A word on this clonotype: Since no conserved phenylalanine or tryptophan closes the CDR3, a read error is the likely cause. The limits of the CDR3 on the DNA are not certain, so only TCRdb's listed CDR3 is given. The chain couples TRBV11-2 to TRBJ2-5; no DNA check was done on the table's D call, TRBD2. Germline CDR1 reads SGHAT; CDR2 reads FQNNGV. The CDR3 contains 14 residues when both ends are counted. The CDR3 reads CASSRDTSGVTQYL.

Concerning this clonotype: The conserved closing phenylalanine or tryptophan is absent in this CDR3, likely reflecting a read error. The chain employs TRBV2 and TRBJ1-1; D is possibly TRBD1 (6 bases). The CDR3 sequence is 13 residues long. Germline V gives CDR1 SNHLY, CDR2 FYNNEI. Written as DNA, the CDR3 is TGTGCCAGCAGCGACCAGGGGAACAATGAAGCTTTCTTA. Translated, it gives CASSDQGNNEAFL.

This clonotype was seen a handful of times. A much larger clone differs from this one at a single base, so this may be a read error. The chain joins TRBV20-1 to TRBJ2-5; D ambiguous. Germline assignment: CDR1 DFQATT and CDR2 SNEGSKA (reference sequence). V was trimmed by 0 bases and J by 4 bases, leaving 18 bases between them. The CDR3 spans 16 residues. The CDR3 reads CSARDLIGVGRETQYF. DNA for the CDR3: TGCAGTGCTAGAGATCTCATTGGGGTTGGCCGAGAGACCCAGTACTTC.

Remarks on this clonotype: As the CDR3 is not closed by the conserved phenylalanine or tryptophan, this likely results from a read error. No DNA is shown, since the ends of the CDR3 on it are uncertain; the CDR3 is the one TCRdb lists. J is TRBJ2-1 and V is TRBV11-2; the table's D gene call, TRBD2, was not cross checked with the DNA. The CDR3 region is 16 residues in length, termini included. The germline V gene has CDR1 SGHAT and CDR2 FQNNGV. CDR3 protein: CASSTSLARGYNEQIS.

The chain carries TRBV29-1 and TRBJ2-1; 7 nucleotides match TRBD2. Per the germline V gene, CDR1 is SQVTM and CDR2 is ANQGSEA. This CDR3 comprises 18 residues. The ends lost 1 base at V and 6 bases at J; junction bases unmatched: 18. CDR3 coding DNA: TGCAGCGTTGAAGGGGGGGGATGGGCATGGGGCCGTTCCAATGAGCAGTTCTTC. Protein sequence: CSVEGGGWAWGRSNEQFF.

Turning to this clonotype: As the CDR3 is not closed by the conserved phenylalanine or tryptophan, this likely results from a read error. The rearrangement links TRBV7-3 to TRBJ2-5; 11 bases map to TRBD2. The CDR3 extends over 15 amino acids. CDR1 and CDR2 from the germline V gene are SGHTA and FQGTGA. This chain's CDR3 is CASSSTSGSKETQYS. The CDR3 DNA reads as TGTGCCAGCAGCTCAACTAGCGGGAGTAAAGAGACTCAGTACTCC.

This chain joins TRBV29-1 and TRBJ2-7; D gene ambiguous. Trimming removed 7 bases at V and 6 bases at J, with 22 bases between. The CDR3 length is 14 residues. Germline V gives CDR1 SQVTM, CDR2 ANQGSEA. The CDR3 region has the DNA TGCAGCGCAATGGCCTCCACCACAGATGGCGAGCAGTACTTC. This sequence encodes CSAMASTTDGEQYF.

As regards this clonotype: This likely comes from a read error, as the CDR3 has no conserved phenylalanine or tryptophan at its end. This rearrangement joins TRBV11-2 to TRBJ2-1; 9 nucleotides align to TRBD1. The CDR3 length is 21 residues. Germline loops: CDR1 SGHAT, CDR2 FQNNGV. For the CDR3, the DNA is TGTGCCTGCAGTTTAGAACAGGGGGCGAGGCGGGAGAGGGGGCACTACAATGGGCAGTTCTTG. It codes for CACSLEQGARRERGHYNGQFL.

The rearrangement joins TRBV12-3 or TRBV12-4 to TRBJ2-3, with 7 positions matching TRBD2. V was pared by 9 bases and J by 0 bases, with 6 bases of the junction left unmatched. The CDR3 sequence is 14 residues long. CDR3 residues: CARSWGGSTDTQYF. The CDR3 coding sequence is TGTGCCAGATCCTGGGGGGGAAGCACAGATACGCAGTATTTT.